The clone carrying this TCR beta chain was found once. Profiled with immunoSEQ multiplex PCR; TCRdb holds only in-frame clones, not every one. The data contain 150,000 to 200,000 clones, more than 70% of them singletons. This study enrolled people aged roughly 18 to 89 from approximately 25 US geographic areas. Two negative PCRs, clearance, or symptom resolution were required of recovered Cohort 3 donors. These data are taken from a study of blood T cell repertoires in COVID-19. In the study overall: From the United States, Italy and Spain came samples of acute and convalescent COVID-19. The cDNA or gDNA used as material had been derived from T cells, B-cell-depleted T cells, or PBMCs.

After removal of 1 base from V and 3 bases from J, the junction contained 5 bases not matched to a gene. Germline CDR1 and CDR2: LGHDT and YNNKEL (reference sequence). The CDR3 has 16 residues. The chain carries TRBV3-1 (or the pseudogene TRBV3-2) and TRBJ2-7, with 11 nucleotides matching TRBD2. The receptor was derived from a man aged 35 to 55 who had recovered from COVID-19. Sequenced: PBMCs or T cells enriched from blood (not recorded which). The CDR3 loop reads CASSQGRLAGIYEQYF. CDR3 DNA: TGTGCCAGCAGCCAAGGTAGACTAGCGGGGATCTACGAGCAGTACTTC.